This TCR beta chain comes out of a study of T cell responses to AZD1222 COVID-19 vaccine. Sequencing was performed with immunoSEQ multiplex PCR; in TCRdb, only in-frame clones are kept and a portion is missing. Among some 130,000 clones listed, roughly 93% were seen once. The junction had 3 bases not matched to a gene; V was cut back by 5 bases and J by 6 bases. CDR1 is SGDLS, CDR2 YYNGEE, per germline. The CDR3 extends over 12 amino acids. Whole-study findings and limits: Spike as a whole was targeted by vaccine-associated CD4 TCRs, dominant at 160-218 and 743-854.

Note on this clone: Antigen unknown.

The V and J genes are TRBV9 and TRBJ1-1; 8 nucleotides agree with TRBD1. Sample: peripheral blood, taken 28 days after the second AZD1222 dose. This receptor was identified in an adult who received the AZD1222 COVID-19 vaccine. The CDR3 reads CASSGQGAEAFF. Here the CDR3 DNA reads TGTGCCAGCAGTGGACAGGGTGCTGAAGCTTTCTTT. The whole variable domain, filled in from reference TRBV9 and TRBJ1-1, reads DSGVTQTPKHLITATGQRVTLRCSPRSGDLSVYWYQQSLDQGLQFLIQYYNGEERAKGNILERFSAQQFPDLHSELNLSSLELGDSALYFCASSGQGAEAFFGQGTRLTVV.